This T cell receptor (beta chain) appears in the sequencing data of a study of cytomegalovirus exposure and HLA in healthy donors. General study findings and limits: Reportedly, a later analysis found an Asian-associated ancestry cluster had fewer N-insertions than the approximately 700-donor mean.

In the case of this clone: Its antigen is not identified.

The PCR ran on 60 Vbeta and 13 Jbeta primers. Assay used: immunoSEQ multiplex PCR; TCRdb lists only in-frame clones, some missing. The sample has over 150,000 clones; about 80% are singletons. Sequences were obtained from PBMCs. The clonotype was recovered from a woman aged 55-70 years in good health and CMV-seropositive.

The CDR3 region is CATSRDWGLAGASSYNEQFF. The CDR3 DNA reads as TGTGCCACCAGCAGAGATTGGGGACTAGCGGGGGCCAGCTCCTACAATGAGCAGTTCTTC. V gene TRBV15 combines with J gene TRBJ2-1; 14 positions agree with TRBD2. CDR3 size: 20 residues. Germline trimming cut 0 bases from V and 0 bases from J; bases unmatched to any gene: 7. CDR1 is LNHNV and CDR2 is YYDKDF in the germline V gene (reference sequence).